This T cell receptor (beta chain) comes out of a study of T cells in Graves' hyperthyroidism and ophthalmopathy. The V gene's germline CDR1 is ENHRY and CDR2 SYGVKD. The CDR3 has 16 amino acids. Trimming cost V 6 bases and J 1 base, with 16 bases left between them. TCR beta CDR3 region amplification was performed from RNA transcripts. First-round RT-PCR with HTBI primers amplified the TCR CDR3 region. TCRdb re-analysed the multiplex PCR reads in MiXCR, keeping a single row per CDR3 protein. The sample lists a few hundred thousand distinct CDR3 sequences, around 20% occurring once. This clonotype was recorded a few times.

Sequences were obtained from blood. The rearrangement links TRBV10-3 to TRBJ2-1, with D possibly TRBD1 on 7 matching bases. This clonotype was obtained from a man aged 18 to 35 with Graves' ophthalmopathy. CDR3 coding DNA: TGTGCCATCAGGGCGGGACAGCAGTTTTCCTACAATGAGCAGTTCTTC. Its protein product is CAIRAGQQFSYNEQFF.